The 21 T cell receptor beta chains given below trace back to one sample, sequenced in a study of cytomegalovirus exposure and HLA in healthy donors. Sequencing used immunoSEQ multiplex PCR; TCRdb keeps in-frame clones, though not all of them. Among some 78,000 clones listed, 90% to 96% were seen once. Sample: PBMCs. These receptor sequences come from a man between 18 and 29 years old in good health and CMV-seropositive.

The J gene is TRBJ2-3, the V gene TRBV30, with TRBD2 matching 10 bases. V gave up 4 bases and J gave up 5 bases; unmatched junction bases: 6. The germline V gene encodes CDR1 GTSNPN and CDR2 SVGIG (reference sequence). The CDR3 length is 14 residues. The CDR3 nucleotides are TGTGCCTGGACTATGGGACTAGCGCTAGATACGCAGTATTTT. Amino acid sequence: CAWTMGLALDTQYF.

V usage is TRBV30 and J usage is TRBJ2-1; 9 bases line up with TRBD2. Germline CDR1 GTSNPN, CDR2 SVGIG (reference sequence). The CDR3 loop spans 15 amino acids. V gave up 3 bases and J gave up 4 bases; unmatched junction bases: 7. In nucleotides, the CDR3 is TGTGCCTGGAGGGCTTTAGCGGGAGCGTACAATGAGCAGTTCTTC. Translating it yields CAWRALAGAYNEQFF.

The V call is TRBV6-1, the J call TRBJ1-4, with D unclear. Trimming removed 6 bases at V and 5 bases at J, with 16 bases between. The CDR3 is 15 amino acids. The germline V gene encodes CDR1 MNHNS and CDR2 SASEGT. CDR3 residues: CASSGGSGMNEKLFF. In DNA, the CDR3 is TGTGCCAGCAGCGGTGGTTCGGGAATGAATGAAAAACTGTTTTTT.

The chain is built from TRBV5-1 and TRBJ1-4, with 10 bases matching TRBD1. The V gene's germline CDR1 is SGHRS and CDR2 YFSETQ. Germline trimming cut 3 bases from V and 9 bases from J; bases unmatched to any gene: 8. The CDR3 loop spans 15 amino acids. CDR3 in DNA: TGCGCCAGCAGCTCAGATAGACAGGGGGCGAAAAAACTGTTTTTT. This encodes CASSSDRQGAKKLFF.

For the CDR3, the DNA is TGTGCCAGCAGCACTGCGACAGGGGGCAGCGGCGGGGAGCTGTTTTTT. This gives the protein CASSTATGGSGGELFF. The chain is built from TRBV27 and TRBJ2-2; 10 bases agree with TRBD1. Germline-derived CDR1 and CDR2 are MNHEY and SMNVEV (reference sequence). This CDR3 region has 16 residues. V was clipped by 6 bases and J by 7 bases; unmatched bases: 11.

The chain links TRBV27 to TRBJ2-7; perhaps TRBD1 as D (6 bases). Trimming shortened V by 2 bases and J by 7 bases, and 12 bases separated the two germline ends. The CDR3 loop spans 13 amino acids. The germline V gene encodes CDR1 MNHEY and CDR2 SMNVEV (reference sequence). DNA for the CDR3: TGTGCCAGCAGTTTACCAGGGGTCTTAGAGCAGTACTTC. Protein sequence: CASSLPGVLEQYF.

The chain uses TRBV2 and TRBJ2-7, with 7 bases that match TRBD1. Per germline, CDR1 SNHLY and CDR2 FYNNEI. This CDR3 is 15 amino acids long. J gave up 7 bases and V 8 bases, and 17 bases lay outside the gene matches. This CDR3 reads CASDPQGRSMGEQYF. CDR3 coding DNA: TGTGCCAGCGACCCACAGGGGCGCTCAATGGGAGAGCAGTACTTC.

This sequence joins TRBV5-1 and TRBJ2-3; D perhaps matches TRBD1 (6 bases). Germline values: CDR1 SGHRS, CDR2 YFSETQ. With 4 bases removed from V and 0 bases from J, the gap between germline ends came to 12 bases. The CDR3 is 15 residues long. CDR3 bases: TGCGCCAGCAGCCCCCGGACAGCTAGCACAGATACGCAGTATTTT. This translates into CASSPRTASTDTQYF.

This clone was recorded once. This chain connects TRBV5-1 to TRBJ2-7; 7 bases map to TRBD1. Losses at the gene ends were 4 bases for V and 6 bases for J; bases not matched to a gene: 4. CDR1 is SGHRS and CDR2 is YFSETQ in the germline V gene. This CDR3 is built from 12 residues. Written as DNA, the CDR3 is TGCGCCAGCAGCCCAGGACAGGCCGAGCAGTACTTC. Its protein is CASSPGQAEQYF.

The chain combines TRBV6-5 with TRBJ2-3; D is perhaps TRBD2 (5 bases). Trimming shortened V by 8 bases and J by 5 bases, and 14 bases separated the two germline ends. Germline V lookup: CDR1 MNHEY, CDR2 SVGAGI. The CDR3 totals 13 residues. The CDR3 region has the DNA TGTGCCAGCCGCCGTCTGGAGGTAGATACGCAGTATTTT. Protein sequence: CASRRLEVDTQYF.

V usage is TRBV5-4 and J usage is TRBJ2-1, with D tentatively TRBD2 (5 bases). The V gene lost 4 bases and the J gene lost 0 bases, with 17 bases spanning the gap. CDR1 SGHNT and CDR2 YYREEE come from the germline V gene (reference sequence). The CDR3 spans 17 residues. The CDR3 bases are TGTGCCAGCAGCCCTGCGGGCCGCAGAAGCTCCTACAATGAGCAGTTCTTC. Its translation is CASSPAGRRSSYNEQFF.

J is TRBJ2-7 and V is TRBV6-6, with TRBD2 matching over 7 bases. V gave up 2 bases and J gave up 6 bases; unmatched junction bases: 10. Looked up from germline, CDR1 is MNHNY and CDR2 is SVGAGI (reference sequence). The CDR3 spans 15 residues. CDR3 region: CASSYGPGGSTEQYF. In DNA form, the CDR3 reads TGTGCCAGCAGTTACGGGCCTGGCGGGAGTACCGAGCAGTACTTC.

This chain joins TRBV5-1 and TRBJ2-7; D perhaps matches TRBD2 (5 bases). CDR3 length equals 15 residues. V dropped 4 bases and J dropped 4 bases, with 18 bases sitting between them. CDR1 SGHRS and CDR2 YFSETQ come from the germline V gene. The CDR3, as DNA: TGCGCCAGCAGCAATCCCCTTCGGGGTCAGTACGAGCAGTACTTC. This encodes CASSNPLRGQYEQYF.

This clone was seen a few times. The rearrangement joins TRBV7-9 to TRBJ2-3; D is possibly TRBD1 (6 bases). Trimming cost V 2 bases and J 5 bases, with 23 bases left between them. This CDR3 has 18 amino acids. Germline CDR1 is SEHNR and CDR2 is FQNEAQ (reference sequence). CDR3 sequence reads: CASSLTILQGGFRDTQYF. In nucleotides, the CDR3 is TGTGCCAGCAGCTTAACCATACTCCAAGGGGGTTTCAGAGATACGCAGTATTTT.

The rearrangement links TRBV7-3 to TRBJ1-1; D is ambiguous. The CDR3 totals 13 residues. V was clipped by 3 bases and J by 4 bases, with 9 bases between them. Germline V gene data show CDR1 as SGHTA and CDR2 as FQGTGA. The CDR3 DNA follows: TGTGCCAGCAGCTTTACGCGGGTCACTGAAGCTTTCTTT. Translated: CASSFTRVTEAFF.

The CDR3 coding sequence is TGTGCCAGCAGTGTGACTAGCGGGGAACTCTACGAGCAGTACTTC. Its protein product is CASSVTSGELYEQYF. This chain connects TRBV2 to TRBJ2-7; 11 nucleotides match TRBD2. The CDR3 runs 15 residues. CDR1 is SNHLY and CDR2 is FYNNEI in the germline V gene. J lost 3 bases, V lost 4 bases, and 5 bases had no gene match.

CDR3 nucleotide sequence: TGTGCCAGCAGCGTTACTAGCGGCCGCACAGATACGCAGTATTTT. It encodes CASSVTSGRTDTQYF. This sequence joins TRBV9 and TRBJ2-3, with TRBD2 identical over 8 bases. The CDR3 covers 15 residues. V was pared by 2 bases and J by 1 base, with 3 bases of the junction left unmatched. In germline, CDR1 is SGDLS, CDR2 YYNGEE.

V is TRBV7-8 and J is TRBJ1-1; D gene unclear. Germline CDR1 is SGHVS and CDR2 is FQNEAQ. The CDR3 has 15 amino acids. Deletions cut 5 bases from V and 1 base from J, with 14 bases between. The CDR3 protein is CASSLRRIGNTEAFF. For the CDR3, the DNA is TGTGCCAGCAGCCTACGCCGAATTGGGAACACTGAAGCTTTCTTT.

A single count supports this clone. This sequence joins TRBV18 and TRBJ1-3; 10 bases are shared with TRBD1. The J segment lost 3 bases and the V segment lost 9 bases, leaving 8 bases of the junction unmatched. This CDR3 spans 15 amino acids. Germline CDR1 KGHSH, CDR2 LQKENI. CDR3 in DNA: TGTGCCAGTCCAAAGACAGGGGGCTTTGGAAACACCATATATTTT. Amino acids: CASPKTGGFGNTIYF.

This clone has only one observation. The chain combines TRBV14 with TRBJ1-4; D not certain. This CDR3 region has 17 residues. Germline V lookup: CDR1 SGHDN, CDR2 FVKESK. The V end lost 4 bases, the J end lost 0 bases, and 15 bases lay between the germline ends. CDR3 protein: CASSRTTARATNEKLFF. The CDR3 bases are TGTGCCAGCAGCCGCACCACCGCGCGTGCAACTAATGAAAAACTGTTTTTT.

This clone was observed once. CDR3 coding DNA: TGCAGCGTACTGGACACATACTCCTACGAGCAGTACTTC. It is translated as CSVLDTYSYEQYF. The chain joins TRBV29-1 to TRBJ2-7, with D maybe TRBD1 (5 bases). Trimming pared 6 bases from V and 0 bases from J, leaving 12 bases between. The germline V gene encodes CDR1 SQVTM and CDR2 ANQGSEA. This CDR3 comprises 13 residues.